These 30 T cell receptor beta chains were all obtained from the same sample, sequenced in a study of OX40 agonist ivuxolimab in advanced cancers. TCRdb's copy holds only in-frame clones and misses some; the assay was immunoSEQ multiplex PCR. The sample has over 30,000 clones, approximately 89% seen once; the top ten hold approximately 0.94%. The sequencing used CD4+ or CD8+ T cells sorted from blood, collected in a trial of the OX40 agonist ivuxolimab. The source is an adult with an advanced solid tumor such as melanoma, head and neck, liver or kidney cancer.

The chain recombines TRBV19 with TRBJ2-2, with D tentatively TRBD1 (6 bases). The germline gives CDR1 LNHDA, CDR2 SQIVND (reference sequence). The CDR3 loop spans 15 amino acids. V gave up 2 bases and J gave up 1 base, with 8 bases separating them. Here the CDR3 DNA reads TGTGCCAGTAGTATACAGGGGTGGAACACCGGGGAGCTGTTTTTT. Its translation is CASSIQGWNTGELFF.

V is TRBV19 and J is TRBJ2-4; D possibly corresponds to TRBD2 (6 bases). Germline loops: CDR1 LNHDA, CDR2 SQIVND (reference sequence). The CDR3 sequence is 15 residues long. The V end was cut by 9 bases, the J end by 0 bases, with 15 bases between. The CDR3 DNA reads TGTGCCAGCGGGGGACTTTCCCTAGCCAAAAACATTCAGTACTTC. Translation gives CASGGLSLAKNIQYF.

The gene calls are TRBV7-9 and TRBJ1-2; a weak D match, TRBD1 (5 bases). V gave up 5 bases and J gave up 13 bases, with 17 bases separating them. CDR1 and CDR2 from the germline V gene are SEHNR and FQNEAQ (reference sequence). This CDR3 contains 12 residues. The CDR3: CASSPGGVRRTF. Here the CDR3 DNA reads TGTGCCAGCAGCCCCGGGGGGGTTCGCCGCACCTTC.

The chain links TRBV15 to TRBJ2-3; D remains ambiguous. Germline-derived CDR1 and CDR2 are LNHNV and YYDKDF (reference sequence). There are 17 residues in the CDR3. V lost 1 base, J lost 1 base, and 15 bases lay in between. The CDR3 protein is CATSRGLGSIGTDTQYF. CDR3 nucleotides: TGTGCCACCAGCAGAGGTCTTGGGTCTATCGGCACAGATACGCAGTATTTT.

This chain uses TRBV5-6 with TRBJ1-2; D perhaps matches TRBD1 (5 bases). V was pared by 0 bases and J by 8 bases, with 11 bases between. The CDR3 consists of 13 residues. Germline V gene lookup returns CDR1 SGHDT and CDR2 YYEEEE. CDR3 amino acids: CASSLVQESGYTF. The CDR3 DNA sequence: TGTGCCAGCAGCTTGGTACAGGAAAGCGGCTACACCTTC.

The rearrangement joins TRBV5-6 to TRBJ1-5; unclear D gene. This CDR3 is built from 12 residues. The ends were cut back, 4 bases at V and 4 bases at J, with 6 bases in the middle. Germline-derived CDR1 and CDR2 are SGHDT and YYEEEE. The CDR3 bases are TGTGCCAGCAGCGCGACGAATCAGCCCCAGCATTTT. Its translation is CASSATNQPQHF.

The chain combines TRBV28 with TRBJ1-3; no clear D gene. This CDR3 is 12 amino acids long. The germline V gene has CDR1 MDHEN and CDR2 SYDVKM. Between the trimmed V and J ends, which lost 4 bases and 6 bases, there was a span of 7 bases. The CDR3 region is CASSSSLNTIYF. CDR3 sequence (DNA): TGTGCCAGCAGTTCCTCCCTAAACACCATATATTTT.

The rearrangement links TRBV6-1 to TRBJ2-7, with a possible D match to TRBD1 (6 bases). The V end was cut by 8 bases, the J end by 2 bases, with 19 bases between. The CDR3 consists of 15 residues. Germline V gives CDR1 MNHNS, CDR2 SASEGT. The CDR3 coding sequence is TGTGCCAGCTTGACCTTGGGAGCAGGGGCCTACGAGCAGTACTTC. Its protein is CASLTLGAGAYEQYF.

This chain joins TRBV6-1 and TRBJ1-1; D is undetermined. CDR1 is MNHNS, CDR2 SASEGT, per germline. The CDR3 is 13 amino acids. V lost 7 bases to trimming and J lost 5 bases, with 14 bases between them. Here the CDR3 DNA reads TGTGCCAGCAAGGGCCGTCAAGGGACTGAAGCTTTCTTT. The encoded protein is CASKGRQGTEAFF.

V is TRBV10-3 and J is TRBJ1-2; 7 bases fit TRBD1. Losses at the gene ends were 6 bases for V and 4 bases for J; bases not matched to a gene: 11. Germline CDR1 reads ENHRY; CDR2 reads SYGVKD. The CDR3 is made up of 15 amino acids. In nucleotides, the CDR3 is TGTGCCATCAGCCGAGCGGAGGGGGCGGGCTATGGCTACACCTTC. The encoded protein is CAISRAEGAGYGYTF.

In its sample, this clone was seen once. V usage is TRBV19 and J usage is TRBJ2-3; 13 nucleotides match TRBD2. The CDR3 has 15 residues. Trimming took 4 bases from V and 6 from J; bases not matched to a gene: 4. The germline gives CDR1 LNHDA, CDR2 SQIVND (reference sequence). As DNA, the CDR3 is TGTGCCAGTAGTACTCGGACTAGCGGGGGCGATACGCAGTATTTT. Encoded protein: CASSTRTSGGDTQYF.

V usage is TRBV6-5 and J usage is TRBJ1-5; no clear D. This CDR3 contains 15 residues. The V gene lost 0 bases and the J gene lost 7 bases, with 13 bases spanning the gap. Germline CDR1 is MNHEY and CDR2 is SVGAGI. DNA of the CDR3: TGTGCCAGCAGTTACTCCCTGACTCGGGCCCAGCCCCAGCATTTT. Amino acids: CASSYSLTRAQPQHF.

This chain links TRBV21-1 with TRBJ2-5; the D segment call TRBD2 is taken from the table without a DNA check. TRBV21-1 is listed as a pseudogene. The CDR3 extends over 14 amino acids. This chain's CDR3 is CASSKEEGPAEQYF. CDR3 bases: TGTGCCAGCAGCAAAGAGGAGGGACCGGCGGAGCAGTACTTC.

This clone came up once. As DNA, the CDR3 is TGTGCCAGTCAGGGGGGCAGTTATAGCAATCAGCCCCAGCATTTT. It translates to CASQGGSYSNQPQHF. This rearrangement joins TRBV28 to TRBJ1-5, with 7 bases that match TRBD1. The CDR3 contains 15 residues. V was clipped by 9 bases and J by 0 bases; unmatched bases: 8. Per germline, CDR1 MDHEN and CDR2 SYDVKM.

This sequence joins TRBV19 and TRBJ2-7; D is perhaps TRBD2 (6 bases). V lost 6 bases, J lost 6 bases, and 9 bases lay in between. Germline CDR1 is LNHDA and CDR2 is SQIVND (reference sequence). CDR3 length: 11 amino acids. DNA of the CDR3: TGTGCCAGTAGGCGGGGCCGCGAGCAGTACTTC. Amino acids: CASRRGREQYF.

The V call is TRBV29-1, the J call TRBJ2-2; D is perhaps TRBD1 (5 bases). The germline V and J ends were trimmed by 7 bases and 2 bases, with 8 bases remaining between them. Per germline, CDR1 SQVTM and CDR2 ANQGSEA. The CDR3 covers 12 residues. The CDR3 DNA reads TGCAGCGCCGGACACAACACCGGGGAGCTGTTTTTT. Its translation is CSAGHNTGELFF.

This chain joins TRBV28 and TRBJ2-1; TRBD1 matches 7 bases. Trimming at V came to 4 bases and at J to 14 bases, leaving 5 bases not matched to a gene. CDR1 is MDHEN, CDR2 SYDVKM, per germline. The CDR3 extends over 11 amino acids. CDR3 protein: CASSSDRAEFF. For the CDR3, the DNA is TGTGCCAGCAGTTCCGACAGGGCTGAGTTCTTC.

This clone was counted once. The CDR3 loop reads CASSTPWTNGYTF. The DNA of the CDR3 is TGTGCCAGTAGTACCCCCTGGACCAATGGCTACACCTTC. The chain has TRBV19 and TRBJ1-2, with D unclear. Germline V gene sequence: CDR1 LNHDA, CDR2 SQIVND (reference sequence). V was shortened by 4 bases and J by 6 bases, with 12 bases between the two germline ends. CDR3 length: 13 amino acids. The full variable domain, its missing parts supplied by reference TRBV19 and TRBJ1-2, is DGGITQSPKYLFRKEGQNVTLSCEQNLNHDAMYWYRQDPGQGLRLIYYSQIVNDFQKGDIAEGYSVSREKKESFPLTVTSAQKNPTAFYLCASSTPWTNGYTFGSGTRLTVV.

The rearrangement links TRBV27 to TRBJ2-7, with a possible D match to TRBD2 (5 bases). Looked up from germline, CDR1 is MNHEY and CDR2 is SMNVEV (reference sequence). The ends were cut back, 3 bases at V and 2 bases at J, with 11 bases in the middle. The CDR3 has 14 residues. The chain's CDR3 is CASSFGLRAYEQYF. CDR3 DNA: TGTGCCAGCAGTTTCGGACTCCGGGCCTACGAGCAGTACTTC.

A word on this clone: Germline is not matched at one junction end, which may reflect a read error. This rearrangement joins TRBV5-6 to TRBJ1-1, with D tentatively TRBD1 (6 bases). Per germline, CDR1 SGHDT and CDR2 YYEEEE. The CDR3 contains 18 residues. The CDR3 here is CASGLSTGGQPRGPEAFF. The CDR3 region has the DNA TGTGCCAGCGGCTTGTCAACTGGGGGGCAACCCAGAGGGCCTGAAGCTTTCTTT.

The chain combines TRBV19 with TRBJ2-2, with D unresolved. Trimming removed 3 bases at V and 4 bases at J, with 9 bases between. This CDR3 contains 14 residues. The germline CDR1 and CDR2 sequences are LNHDA and SQIVND (reference sequence). CDR3 bases: TGTGCCAGTAGTATCGCCCGGAGCACCGGGGAGCTGTTTTTT. Protein: CASSIARSTGELFF.

This clone was recorded only once. The rearrangement joins TRBV5-4 to TRBJ2-1; 7 nucleotides align to TRBD2. Looked up from germline, CDR1 is SGHNT and CDR2 is YYREEE (reference sequence). The CDR3 covers 15 residues. V dropped 4 bases and J dropped 0; count of bases not matched to a gene: 4. Here the CDR3 DNA reads TGTGCCAGCAGCCCTAGCGGAAACTCCTACAATGAGCAGTTCTTC. As protein: CASSPSGNSYNEQFF.

The chain has TRBV7-9 and TRBJ1-3; maybe TRBD1 (5 bases). V was cut by 6 bases and J by 0 bases, with 12 bases left in between. Germline V lookup: CDR1 SEHNR, CDR2 FQNEAQ (reference sequence). The CDR3 is 15 amino acids. The CDR3 DNA is TGTGCCAGCAGTCCCACAGGTTACTCTGGAAACACCATATATTTT. Translating it yields CASSPTGYSGNTIYF. The full variable domain, completed using reference TRBV7-9 and TRBJ1-3, is DTGVSQNPRHKITKRGQNVTFRCDPISEHNRLYWYRQTLGQGPEFLTYFQNEAQLEKSRLLSDRFSAERPKGSFSTLEIQRTEQGDSAMYLCASSPTGYSGNTIYFGEGSWLTVV.

This rearrangement joins TRBV20-1 to TRBJ1-2; 7 nucleotides match TRBD1. Germline V gene sequence: CDR1 DFQATT, CDR2 SNEGSKA (reference sequence). Trimming took 8 bases from V and 4 from J; bases not matched to a gene: 4. The CDR3 contains 11 residues. CDR3 sequence: CSRAGGYGYTF. DNA of the CDR3: TGCAGTAGGGCAGGGGGCTATGGCTACACCTTC.

The rearrangement joins TRBV19 to TRBJ1-1, with D perhaps TRBD1 (5 bases). V was shortened by 3 bases and J by 0 bases, with 8 bases between the two germline ends. The CDR3 spans 14 residues. Germline V CDR1 and CDR2: LNHDA, SQIVND (reference sequence). CDR3 region: CASSIGGMNTEAFF. CDR3 sequence (DNA): TGTGCCAGTAGTATTGGGGGAATGAACACTGAAGCTTTCTTT.

V and J are TRBV6-5 and TRBJ1-3, with D maybe TRBD1 (5 bases). The CDR3 spans 15 residues. The germline V gene encodes CDR1 MNHEY and CDR2 SVGAGI. Trimming removed 10 bases at V and 2 bases at J, with 18 bases between. The CDR3 bases are TGTGCCACCCTGGGACCCCTCGGACCTGGAAACACCATATATTTT. Translation gives CATLGPLGPGNTIYF.

The V gene is TRBV10-3, the J gene TRBJ1-3; D unclear. This CDR3 has 14 residues. Germline lookup yields CDR1 ENHRY and CDR2 SYGVKD. V lost 8 bases and J lost 0, with 11 bases in between. The CDR3 here is CAISGRSSGNTIYF. DNA for the CDR3: TGTGCCATCTCAGGACGTAGCTCTGGAAACACCATATATTTT.

This clone was counted between two and nine times. The rearrangement uses TRBV7-2 and TRBJ2-7, with 8 nucleotides matching TRBD1. With 2 bases clipped from V and 7 bases from J, the junction kept 13 bases outside the gene matches. CDR3 length equals 16 residues. From germline, CDR1 is SGHTA and CDR2 FQGNSA. CDR3 region: CASSLSTRARGLEQYF. CDR3 coding DNA: TGTGCCAGCAGCTTATCAACCCGGGCCAGGGGGCTTGAGCAGTACTTC.

The CDR3 sequence is CASSGSPDNYGYTF. Written as DNA, the CDR3 is TGTGCCAGCAGCGGAAGTCCCGACAACTATGGCTACACCTTC. This chain links TRBV11-2 with TRBJ1-2; no reliable D call. The CDR3 is 14 amino acids. CDR1 is SGHAT and CDR2 is FQNNGV in the germline V gene. V was cut by 5 bases and J by 2 bases, with 12 bases left in between.

About this clone: The junction differs from germline at one of its ends, possibly a read error. The CDR3 nucleotides are TGTGCCAGCACCTTGGGCCAGGGAAGAGATACGCAGTATTTT. Protein sequence: CASTLGQGRDTQYF. The V and J genes are TRBV5-5 and TRBJ2-3; tentative D call: TRBD1 (5 bases). CDR1 and CDR2 (germline): SGHKS, YYEKEE (reference sequence). This CDR3 comprises 14 residues.